The rows below give T cell receptor beta chains drawn from one sample of a study of blood T cell repertoires in COVID-19. The repertoire was sequenced with immunoSEQ multiplex PCR; TCRdb's copy has only in-frame clones and lacks some. The profile shows approximately 200,000 clones, 85% of them singletons. The sequencing sample was made of PBMCs or T cells enriched from blood (not recorded which). These receptor sequences come from a man between 35 and 55 years old who had recovered from COVID-19. Each CDR3 is given with its conserved first and last residue. The D gene is left open where the match is weak. Size tells how often a clone was seen (once, few, many) or the class of an expanded clone, and some rows leave it out.

j_call clone_size d_call v_call cdr3_nt cdr3_aa
TRBJ1-5 NA NA TRBV7-2 TGTGCCAGCAGCTTAGGAATAGGAGGGAACGGTCAGCCCCAGCATTTT CASSLGIGGNGQPQHF
TRBJ1-2 NA NA TRBV4-1 TGCGCCAGCAGCCAAGATGATAGTAGGGGTCGCGGCTACACCTTC CASSQDDSRGRGYTF
TRBJ2-3 few TRBD2 TRBV6-4 TGTGCCAGCAGTGCCGGGACTAGCGGGACAGATACGCAGTATTTT CASSAGTSGTDTQYF
TRBJ2-3 NA TRBD1 TRBV5-1 TGCGCCAGCAGCTTGGGCCAGGGGGCTAGGGGGGATACGCAGTATTTT CASSLGQGARGDTQYF
TRBJ2-7 NA TRBD2 TRBV7-9 TGTGCCAGCAGCTTAGGCGCTACTAGCGGCAGCCTCTACGAGCAGTACTTC CASSLGATSGSLYEQYF
TRBJ1-2 NA NA TRBV7-2 TGTGCCAGCAGCCAAACAGTGATCTATGGCTACACCTTC CASSQTVIYGYTF
TRBJ2-2 NA NA TRBV27 TGTGCCAGCAGCCCTAGCGCCTTACTCGGGGCCGGGGAGCTGTTTTTT CASSPSALLGAGELFF
TRBJ1-1 NA NA TRBV5-4 TGTGCCAGCAGCGCCAGGAACAGGGCCTCCACTGAAGCTTTCTTT CASSARNRASTEAFF
TRBJ2-1 NA NA TRBV2 TGTGCCAGCAGCGTCCTAGCACGGGAGCAGTTCTTC CASSVLAREQFF
TRBJ1-2 NA NA TRBV5-4 TGTGCCAGCAGCTTGGACAGCTACTATGGCTACACCTTC CASSLDSYYGYTF
TRBJ2-5 NA TRBD1 TRBV25-1 TGTGCCAGCAGTGTTTCACCGGGACAGGGAGCGCAAGAGACCCAGTACTTC CASSVSPGQGAQETQYF
TRBJ2-7 NA NA TRBV5-6 TGTGCCAGCAGCTCTTTGACGGGTTACGAGCAGTACTTC CASSSLTGYEQYF
TRBJ2-7 NA NA TRBV5-8 TGTGCCAGCAGCCAAACAGGAGGGGTCTCCTACGAGCAGTACTTC CASSQTGGVSYEQYF
TRBJ2-1 NA NA TRBV5-1 TGCGCCAGCAGCTCAGACAGCTACAATGAGCAGTTCTTC CASSSDSYNEQFF
TRBJ2-2 many TRBD2 TRBV25-1 TGTGCCAGCAGTAGCGGGAGTGAAACCGGGGAGCTGTTTTTT CASSSGSETGELFF
TRBJ2-7 NA TRBD1 TRBV25-1 TGTGCCAGCAGTGAATTCGGGACAGGGGCCTACGAGCAGTACTTC CASSEFGTGAYEQYF
TRBJ1-1 NA NA TRBV2 TGTGCCAGCAGAGCCCAGGGTTCGTCAGCGACTGAAGCTTTCTTT CASRAQGSSATEAFF
TRBJ1-6 NA NA TRBV5-1 TGCGCCAGCAGCTTGGACATTCAATATAATTCACCCCTCCACTTT CASSLDIQYNSPLHF
TRBJ2-7 NA NA TRBV20-1 TGCAGTGCTATTGGGCCCTACGAGCAGTACTTC CSAIGPYEQYF
TRBJ1-1 NA NA TRBV15 TGTGCCACCAGCAGAGATCGGTACAGCATGAACACTGAAGCTTTCTTT CATSRDRYSMNTEAFF
TRBJ2-2 once NA TRBV5-1 TGCGCCAGCAGCTTAGGGGGAACCGGGGAGCTGTTTTTT CASSLGGTGELFF
TRBJ2-1 NA NA TRBV11-2 TGTGCCAGCATAGCGGAGATTTCTCGCTCCTACAATGAGCAGTTCTTC CASIAEISRSYNEQFF